Shown below are 30 T cell receptor beta chains from a single sample sequenced in a study of T cells in Graves' hyperthyroidism and ophthalmopathy (dated by TCRdb to the late 2010s). The method was multiplex PCR. The reads were generated on an Illumina HiSeq 2000. Amplification of TCR beta CDR3 regions was carried out from RNA transcripts. The TCR CDR3 was subjected to a first round of RT-PCR using the HTBI primer set and the Qiagen OneStep RT-PCR kit. Through fastp at Q25 and MiXCR, TCRdb rebuilt clones from the public reads, retaining in-frame beta chains. Each entry is one CDR3 protein sequence, shown with its most common DNA and genes. The sample table holds around 350,000 distinct CDR3 sequences, of which just under 25% were seen once. Around 67% of the sample is held by the ten biggest clonotypes. The sequenced sample consisted of blood. These receptors were obtained from a man aged 45-65 years with Graves' hyperthyroidism.

This clonotype was counted only a few times. The chain combines TRBV19 with TRBJ1-1; D remains unclear. The CDR3 totals 12 residues. Trimming cost V 3 bases and J 1 base, with 3 bases left between them. Germline V lookup: CDR1 LNHDA, CDR2 SQIVND (reference sequence). CDR3 DNA sequence: TGTGCCAGTAGTATTTCGAACACTGAAGCTTTCTTT. This translates into CASSISNTEAFF.

The chain uses TRBV19 and TRBJ2-3, with D tentatively TRBD1 (7 bases). Trimming shortened V by 5 bases and J by 0 bases, and 21 bases separated the two germline ends. The CDR3 is 18 amino acids. CDR1 is LNHDA and CDR2 is SQIVND in the germline V gene (reference sequence). CDR3 bases: TGTGCCAGTAGTCCCAACCAGGGGGGAACGAGGAGCACAGATACGCAGTATTTT. Its translation: CASSPNQGGTRSTDTQYF.

This clonotype was seen ten or more times. The rearrangement uses TRBV3-1 and TRBJ1-1; 9 positions agree with TRBD1. The length of the CDR3 is 15 residues. J lost 4 bases, V lost 4 bases, and 7 bases had no gene match. Germline loops: CDR1 LGHDT, CDR2 YNNKEL (reference sequence). The CDR3 DNA follows: TGTGCCAGCAGCCCTCTGGACAGGGGATCCACTGAAGCTTTCTTT. It encodes CASSPLDRGSTEAFF.

This clonotype was picked up a small number of times. The chain couples TRBV20-1 to TRBJ2-2, with D possibly TRBD2 on 5 matching bases. The germline V and J ends were trimmed by 2 bases and 0 bases, with 10 bases remaining between them. The germline V gene has CDR1 DFQATT and CDR2 SNEGSKA (reference sequence). The length of the CDR3 is 15 residues. As DNA, the CDR3 is TGCAGTGCTAGAATACCAGCGGCGAACACCGGGGAGCTGTTTTTT. It yields the protein CSARIPAANTGELFF.

In DNA, the CDR3 is TGTGCCAGCAGCGGGGGCGGACAGGGGCCCCAAGAGACCCAGTACTTC. This translates into CASSGGGQGPQETQYF. The chain uses TRBV5-4 and TRBJ2-5; 9 nucleotides line up with TRBD1. Germline V gives CDR1 SGHNT, CDR2 YYREEE (reference sequence). The J segment lost 1 base and the V segment lost 4 bases, leaving 8 bases of the junction unmatched. CDR3 length: 16 residues.

This chain connects TRBV30 to TRBJ1-2; 7 nucleotides agree with TRBD1. CDR3 length: 13 amino acids. Germline V gene data show CDR1 as GTSNPN and CDR2 as SVGIG (reference sequence). With 2 bases clipped from V and 6 bases from J, the junction kept 6 bases outside the gene matches. CDR3 in amino acids: CAWSPGQAHGYTF. The CDR3 nucleotides are TGTGCCTGGAGTCCCGGACAGGCCCATGGCTACACCTTC.

The J gene is TRBJ2-3, the V gene TRBV20-1; 10 bases fit TRBD2. Germline CDR1 and CDR2: DFQATT and SNEGSKA (reference sequence). The CDR3 consists of 14 residues. V was clipped by 7 bases and J by 3 bases; unmatched bases: 7. Here the CDR3 DNA reads TGCAGTGGAATAGCGGGAGGTCGTACAGATACGCAGTATTTT. As protein: CSGIAGGRTDTQYF.

This clonotype was seen ten or more times. This chain links TRBV7-3 with TRBJ2-1; D call uncertain. Germline V lookup: CDR1 SGHTA, CDR2 FQGTGA. This CDR3 comprises 13 residues. V gave up 4 bases and J gave up 0 bases, with 4 bases separating them. The CDR3 protein is CASSSSSYNEQFF. CDR3 bases: TGTGCCAGCAGCTCCAGCTCCTACAATGAGCAGTTCTTC.

As for this clonotype: It may be a read error: a sequence one base away is much more abundant. This chain joins TRBV11-3 and TRBJ2-5; D not resolved. Germline values: CDR1 SGHNT, CDR2 YENEEA. This CDR3 region has 14 residues. The CDR3 sequence: CASSLVGFQGTQYF. CDR3 nucleotide sequence: TGTGCCAGCAGCTTAGTGGGTTTCCAAGGGACCCAGTACTTC.

This clonotype was picked up many times. This sequence joins TRBV11-2 and TRBJ1-1; no firm D call. Between the trimmed V and J ends, which lost 0 bases and 6 bases, there was a span of 8 bases. This CDR3 comprises 13 residues. Germline CDR1 and CDR2: SGHAT and FQNNGV. The CDR3 DNA follows: TGTGCCAGCAGCTTAGATAATAGGGCTGAAGCTTTCTTT. Residues: CASSLDNRAEAFF.

The chain combines TRBV7-2 with TRBJ2-1; 10 nucleotides agree with TRBD2. This CDR3 has 18 amino acids. The V and J ends lost 5 bases and 6 bases, in that order; junction bases with no gene match: 16. Per germline, CDR1 SGHTA and CDR2 FQGNSA. This CDR3 is CASSIGTSSGSRLNEQFF. The CDR3 coding sequence is TGTGCCAGCAGCATCGGCACCTCTAGCGGGAGTCGGCTCAATGAGCAGTTCTTC.

This clonotype was counted only a few times. The rearrangement joins TRBV6-1 to TRBJ2-5; D assignment may be TRBD1 or TRBD2 (5 bases each). Germline CDR1 is MNHNS and CDR2 is SASEGT. V was cut by 5 bases and J by 4 bases, with 17 bases left in between. The CDR3 length is 15 residues. The CDR3 sequence is CASSPRGSGPETQYF. CDR3 nucleotide sequence: TGTGCCAGCAGTCCTAGAGGGTCAGGGCCAGAGACCCAGTACTTC.

The rearrangement uses TRBV5-8 and TRBJ1-2, with TRBD1 matching 12 bases. Unmatched junction bases numbered 6, after V lost 2 bases and J lost 7 bases. Germline lookup yields CDR1 SGHTS and CDR2 YDEGEE. The CDR3 loop spans 15 amino acids. The CDR3 loop reads CASSFPGQGASGYTF. The DNA for the CDR3 is TGTGCCAGCAGCTTTCCGGGACAGGGGGCCTCTGGCTACACCTTC. The variable domain in full, with the rest retrieved from reference TRBV5-8 and TRBJ1-2, is EAGVTQSPTHLIKTRGQQATLRCSPISGHTSVYWYQQALGLGLQFLLWYDEGEERNRGNFPPRFSGRQFPNYSSELNVNALELEDSALYLCASSFPGQGASGYTFGSGTRLTVV.

The CDR3 nucleotides read TGTGCCAGCAGCCGGGGACAGTCTCAAGAGACCCAGTACTTC. Translated: CASSRGQSQETQYF. The rearrangement links TRBV3-1 to TRBJ2-5; TRBD1 agrees at 7 bases. Germline loops: CDR1 LGHDT, CDR2 YNNKEL (reference sequence). The CDR3 runs 14 residues. J was trimmed by 2 bases and V by 4 bases; bases with no gene match: 4.

The chain recombines TRBV19 with TRBJ1-5, with D tentatively TRBD1 (6 bases). The CDR3 runs 12 residues. Trimming took off 10 bases at V and 3 bases at J, with 10 bases between the two ends. Germline CDR1 is LNHDA and CDR2 is SQIVND (reference sequence). This CDR3 is CATRTANQPQHF. The DNA of the CDR3 is TGTGCCACCCGGACAGCCAATCAGCCCCAGCATTTT.

This clonotype was seen more than once but under ten times. The V call is TRBV20-1, the J call TRBJ2-5; perhaps TRBD1 as D (6 bases). V gave up 4 bases and J gave up 5 bases, with 11 bases separating them. CDR3 length: 12 amino acids. Looked up from germline, CDR1 is DFQATT and CDR2 is SNEGSKA (reference sequence). CDR3 nucleotides: TGCAGTGCTATGTGGGGGCGCGAGACCCAGTACTTC. Encoded protein: CSAMWGRETQYF.

The rearrangement joins TRBV7-9 to TRBJ2-2, with 9 bases matching TRBD2. J was trimmed by 7 bases and V by 1 base; bases with no gene match: 7. The germline V gene has CDR1 SEHNR and CDR2 FQNEAQ (reference sequence). The CDR3 consists of 16 residues. CDR3 in amino acids: CASSLVPSGKGGELFF. CDR3 coding DNA: TGTGCCAGCAGCTTAGTTCCTAGCGGGAAAGGCGGGGAGCTGTTTTTT.

The sample holds many counts of this clonotype. This sequence joins TRBV18 and TRBJ1-5; D remains ambiguous. Trimming took off 0 bases at V and 7 bases at J, with 4 bases between the two ends. The V gene's germline CDR1 is KGHSH and CDR2 LQKENI. The CDR3 contains 12 residues. The CDR3 coding sequence is TGTGCCAGCTCACCACCGGGACAGCCCCAGCATTTT. Its protein is CASSPPGQPQHF. The full variable domain, with the rest looked up from reference TRBV18 and TRBJ1-5, is NAGVMQNPRHLVRRRGQEARLRCSPMKGHSHVYWYRQLPEEGLKFMVYLQKENIIDESGMPKERFSAEFPKEGPSILRIQQVVRGDSAAYFCASSPPGQPQHFGDGTRLSIL.

This clonotype was seen more than once but under ten times. V and J are TRBV6-1 and TRBJ1-5, with a tentative D call TRBD1 (5 bases). The ends were cut back, 4 bases at V and 7 bases at J, with 11 bases in the middle. The CDR3 totals 13 residues. CDR1 is MNHNS and CDR2 is SASEGT in the germline V gene. The CDR3 protein is CASSVERGQPQHF. CDR3 sequence (DNA): TGTGCCAGCAGTGTCGAAAGGGGACAGCCCCAGCATTTT.

The chain carries TRBV18 and TRBJ2-1; D call uncertain. The length of the CDR3 is 13 residues. Germline CDR1 and CDR2: KGHSH and LQKENI. The ends were cut back, 3 bases at V and 8 bases at J, with 11 bases in the middle. CDR3 in amino acids: CASSPEIEDEQFF. CDR3 bases: TGTGCCAGCTCACCTGAAATCGAGGATGAGCAGTTCTTC.

This clonotype has a single count. This chain connects TRBV6-2 or TRBV6-3 to TRBJ2-1, with D perhaps matching TRBD1 (7 bases). V dropped 2 bases and J dropped 6 bases, with 23 bases sitting between them. CDR3 length: 18 residues. The germline CDR1 and CDR2 sequences are MNHEY and SVGEGT. The chain's CDR3 is CASSYREMAGGNVNEQFF. The CDR3 bases are TGTGCCAGCAGTTACCGCGAAATGGCAGGGGGGAATGTCAATGAGCAGTTCTTC.

In its sample, this clonotype was seen many times. This sequence joins TRBV20-1 and TRBJ2-7, with TRBD2 matching over 8 bases. V was pared by 8 bases and J by 6 bases, with 12 bases of the junction left unmatched. The CDR3 is 13 residues long. CDR1 is DFQATT and CDR2 is SNEGSKA in the germline V gene (reference sequence). The CDR3 protein is CSTTPGLVAEQYF. The CDR3 coding sequence is TGCAGTACGACCCCGGGACTAGTGGCCGAGCAGTACTTC.

This clonotype showed up just a few times. V gene TRBV29-1 combines with J gene TRBJ1-2; 9 bases map to TRBD1. Per the germline V gene, CDR1 is SQVTM and CDR2 is ANQGSEA. The CDR3 runs 13 residues. J gave up 6 bases and V 6 bases, and 8 bases lay outside the gene matches. This CDR3 is CSVEDRGGDGYTF. CDR3 bases: TGCAGCGTCGAGGACAGGGGAGGCGATGGCTACACCTTC.

This clonotype was seen a few times. CDR3 in DNA: TGTGCCAGCAGTTTTATTGGGGTGTCAGGAAACACCATATATTTT. It specifies CASSFIGVSGNTIYF. This chain joins TRBV12-3 or TRBV12-4 and TRBJ1-3, with D unresolved. Trimming took off 3 bases at V and 4 bases at J, with 13 bases between the two ends. The CDR3 totals 15 residues.

This sequence joins TRBV3-1 and TRBJ2-7; TRBD1 matches 9 bases. The CDR3 covers 15 residues. The V gene's germline CDR1 is LGHDT and CDR2 YNNKEL (reference sequence). V gave up 2 bases and J gave up 7 bases; unmatched junction bases: 9. CDR3 nucleotide sequence: TGTGCCAGCAGCCAAACGGGACAGGGCATTGGAGAGCAGTACTTC. Translated, it gives CASSQTGQGIGEQYF.

This clonotype was detected only a few times. The chain joins TRBV20-1 to TRBJ2-3; 8 bases map to TRBD1. This CDR3 has 11 amino acids. Germline CDR1 and CDR2: DFQATT and SNEGSKA (reference sequence). J gave up 6 bases and V 6 bases, and 2 bases lay outside the gene matches. The CDR3 reads CSARTGDTQYF. CDR3 coding DNA: TGCAGTGCAAGGACAGGGGATACGCAGTATTTT.

The rearrangement links TRBV9 to TRBJ2-1; the match to TRBD2 covers 8 bases. The germline V gene encodes CDR1 SGDLS and CDR2 YYNGEE. This CDR3 region has 13 residues. The CDR3 region is CASTAGGRNEQFF. The CDR3 DNA reads as TGTGCTTCAACGGCGGGGGGACGCAATGAGCAGTTCTTC.

This clonotype has ten or more counts. The chain joins TRBV12-3 or TRBV12-4 to TRBJ2-3; D tentatively reads TRBD1 or TRBD2 (5 bases each). The V gene lost 3 bases and the J gene lost 13 bases, with 11 bases spanning the gap. CDR3 size: 11 residues. The CDR3 coding sequence is TGTGCCAGCAGTTTGGGGGAAATGGAGTATTTT. It translates to CASSLGEMEYF.

This clonotype has a count of ten or more. CDR3 in amino acids: CASSFNAGDSYEQYF. CDR3 nucleotide sequence: TGCGCCAGCAGCTTCAACGCGGGAGACTCCTACGAGCAGTACTTC. V is TRBV5-1 and J is TRBJ2-7, with TRBD2 matching over 7 bases. Per the germline V gene, CDR1 is SGHRS and CDR2 is YFSETQ. J lost 0 bases, V lost 2 bases, and 5 bases had no gene match. CDR3 length: 15 residues.

This clonotype was seen more than once but under ten times. The V gene is TRBV19, the J gene TRBJ2-3; 10 nucleotides agree with TRBD2. CDR3 size: 15 residues. CDR1 is LNHDA, CDR2 SQIVND, per germline (reference sequence). The V segment lost 3 bases and the J segment 3 bases; nucleotides outside the gene matches: 3. CDR3 region: CASSIDSGRTDTQYF. The CDR3 nucleotides read TGTGCCAGTAGTATTGATAGCGGGAGGACAGATACGCAGTATTTT.